The 25 T cell receptor beta chains presented below share a single source sample, sequenced in a study of neurological immune-mediated disorders. One entry per CDR3 protein, called by TCRdb with MiXCR from the 5' RACE reads. The table lists 18,000 or so distinct CDR3 sequences, about a quarter of them singletons, with around 30% in the top ten. Input material: PBMCs. These receptors were collected from a middle-aged man with HTLV-1-associated myelopathy (HAM/TSP).

At least ten counts were recorded for this clonotype. The chain uses TRBV5-5 and TRBJ1-2; 11 positions match TRBD1. The length of the CDR3 is 15 residues. V lost 1 base, J lost 5 bases, and 4 bases stayed unmatched. The germline V gene encodes CDR1 SGHKS and CDR2 YYEKEE (reference sequence). The chain's CDR3 is CASSLSDRGRYGYTF. The CDR3 DNA reads TGTGCCAGCAGCTTGTCGGACAGGGGGCGTTATGGCTACACCTTC. Full variable domain (remainder filled in from reference TRBV5-5 and TRBJ1-2): DAGVTQSPTHLIKTRGQQVTLRCSPISGHKSVSWYQQVLGQGPQFIFQYYEKEERGRGNFPDRFSARQFPNYSSELNVNALLLGDSALYLCASSLSDRGRYGYTFGSGTRLTVV.

This clonotype was found once. The genes are TRBV13 and TRBJ1-1; D may be TRBD1 (5 bases). There are 14 residues in the CDR3. The ends were cut back, 3 bases at V and 2 bases at J, with 10 bases in the middle. The germline V gene encodes CDR1 PRHDT and CDR2 FYEKMQ (reference sequence). This CDR3 is CASSFSTVNTEAFF. In DNA, the CDR3 is TGTGCCAGCAGCTTTTCGACAGTTAACACTGAAGCTTTCTTT.

This clonotype was seen a few times. The V and J genes are TRBV5-1 and TRBJ1-1; TRBD1 is a possible D gene (6 bases). V was pared by 4 bases and J by 1 base, with 14 bases between. CDR1 is SGHRS, CDR2 YFSETQ, per germline. The CDR3 loop spans 15 amino acids. CDR3 sequence (DNA): TGCGCCAGCAGCCTAACCGGGACAAAGAACACTGAAGCTTTCTTT. It specifies CASSLTGTKNTEAFF.

The gene calls are TRBV29-1 and TRBJ1-1, with D unresolved. The CDR3 loop spans 13 amino acids. Trimming cost V 4 bases and J 4 bases, with 13 bases left between them. Germline lookup yields CDR1 SQVTM and CDR2 ANQGSEA. The CDR3 DNA is TGCAGCGTTGGTTCTTCGTTAGGCACTGAAGCTTTCTTT. This gives the protein CSVGSSLGTEAFF.

The chain carries TRBV7-2 and TRBJ1-4; D gene unclear. This CDR3 is built from 14 residues. The germline gives CDR1 SGHTA, CDR2 FQGNSA. The germline V and J ends were trimmed by 4 bases and 0 bases, with 6 bases remaining between them. DNA for the CDR3: TGTGCCAGCAGCTACAGCTCAACTAATGAAAAACTGTTTTTT. Amino acid sequence: CASSYSSTNEKLFF.

The chain uses TRBV20-1 and TRBJ2-3; 10 nucleotides align to TRBD1. The germline V gene encodes CDR1 DFQATT and CDR2 SNEGSKA (reference sequence). This CDR3 contains 15 residues. V gave up 6 bases and J gave up 2 bases; unmatched junction bases: 8. CDR3 nucleotide sequence: TGCAGTGCCGAGGCCGGGACAGGGGTCACAGATACGCAGTATTTT. The encoded protein is CSAEAGTGVTDTQYF.

There are many counts of this clonotype. The gene calls are TRBV20-1 and TRBJ1-1; 12 bases map to TRBD1. This CDR3 contains 19 residues. Per the germline V gene, CDR1 is DFQATT and CDR2 is SNEGSKA (reference sequence). V gave up 0 bases and J gave up 1 base; unmatched junction bases: 12. The CDR3 nucleotides are TGCAGTGCTAGAGATCATAGGGGGACAGGGGGCGTCCCGAACACTGAAGCTTTCTTT. Translating it yields CSARDHRGTGGVPNTEAFF.

The J gene is TRBJ2-1, the V gene TRBV28; possible D gene TRBD2, 6 bases. V lost 3 bases and J lost 1, with 10 bases in between. The germline V gene has CDR1 MDHEN and CDR2 SYDVKM. This CDR3 region has 15 residues. This CDR3 is CASSFTSSSYNEQFF. CDR3 DNA sequence: TGTGCCAGCAGTTTTACTAGCAGTTCCTACAATGAGCAGTTCTTC. The full variable domain, with the rest looked up from reference TRBV28 and TRBJ2-1, is DVKVTQSSRYLVKRTGEKVFLECVQDMDHENMFWYRQDPGLGLRLIYFSYDVKMKEKGDIPEGYSVSREKKERFSLILESASTNQTSMYLCASSFTSSSYNEQFFGPGTRLTVL.

This clonotype is medium-sized (0.01 to 0.1%) within its sample. The V gene is TRBV7-2, the J gene TRBJ2-1; TRBD1 or TRBD2 may be the D gene (8 bases each). Germline loops: CDR1 SGHTA, CDR2 FQGNSA. Trimming pared 5 bases from V and 4 bases from J, leaving 21 bases between. The CDR3 loop spans 17 amino acids. DNA for the CDR3: TGTGCCAGCAGCCAGGGGGCGGGGCGGGGGGTGTACAATGAGCAGTTCTTC. This encodes CASSQGAGRGVYNEQFF.

The sample holds a few counts of this clonotype. The V and J genes are TRBV20-1 and TRBJ1-2; D call uncertain. Deletions cut 3 bases from V and 4 bases from J, with 12 bases between. This CDR3 is 13 amino acids long. Germline CDR1 and CDR2: DFQATT and SNEGSKA (reference sequence). CDR3 protein: CSASAPAGYGYTF. DNA for the CDR3: TGCAGTGCTAGTGCCCCGGCGGGCTATGGCTACACCTTC.

There are a few counts of this clonotype. CDR3 sequence: CASSTGTGELFF. In DNA form, the CDR3 reads TGTGCCAGCAGTACAGGGACCGGGGAGCTGTTTTTT. The genes are TRBV25-1 and TRBJ2-2; possible D gene TRBD1, 6 bases. This CDR3 spans 12 amino acids. Per germline, CDR1 MGHDK and CDR2 SYGVNS. V was trimmed by 5 bases and J by 5 bases, leaving 6 bases between them.

DNA of the CDR3: TGTGCCAGCAGCGGCGAAAGCTCCTATAATTCACCCCTCCACTTT. This encodes CASSGESSYNSPLHF. This chain uses TRBV7-2 with TRBJ1-6, with no clear D. Germline CDR1 is SGHTA and CDR2 is FQGNSA. Trimming removed 5 bases at V and 0 bases at J, with 8 bases between. The CDR3 consists of 15 residues.

J is TRBJ1-1 and V is TRBV6-1; tentatively, D is TRBD1 (6 bases). Trimming took off 11 bases at V and 0 bases at J, with 16 bases between the two ends. Germline loops: CDR1 MNHNS, CDR2 SASEGT. The CDR3 consists of 14 residues. The CDR3 DNA reads TGTGCCGCGCTCGAACAGGGCATGAACACTGAAGCTTTCTTT. Its protein is CAALEQGMNTEAFF.

The CDR3 DNA is TGCGCCAGCAGCATATCCGGGACAGGGGATGAGCAGTTCTTC. This codes for CASSISGTGDEQFF. The chain is built from TRBV5-1 and TRBJ2-1; 10 nucleotides match TRBD1. V was pared by 4 bases and J by 8 bases, with 6 bases of the junction left unmatched. This CDR3 region has 14 residues. The V gene's germline CDR1 is SGHRS and CDR2 YFSETQ.

About this clonotype: A much larger clone differs from this one at a single base, so this may be a read error. The V call is TRBV20-1, the J call TRBJ2-3; no reliable D call. This CDR3 is 13 amino acids long. Germline V lookup: CDR1 DFQATT, CDR2 SNEGSKA (reference sequence). CDR3 residues: CSARVTGTHTQYF. The CDR3 DNA reads TGCAGTGCTAGAGTTACGGGCACACATACGCAGTATTTT.

The chain uses TRBV4-1 and TRBJ2-1; the match to TRBD2 covers 10 bases. J lost 9 bases, V lost 1 base, and 6 bases had no gene match. CDR1 is MGHRA, CDR2 YSYEKL, per germline. The CDR3 totals 15 residues. CDR3 amino acids: CASSQASGSLGEQFF. CDR3 DNA: TGCGCCAGCAGCCAAGCTAGCGGGAGTCTTGGTGAGCAGTTCTTC.

V and J are TRBV20-1 and TRBJ2-7; possible D gene TRBD2, 6 bases. Between the trimmed V and J ends, which lost 5 bases and 0 bases, there was a span of 17 bases. The CDR3 contains 15 residues. Germline values: CDR1 DFQATT, CDR2 SNEGSKA (reference sequence). The CDR3 DNA is TGCAGTGCTTGGGGGGACGACAGAAGCTCCTACGAGCAGTACTTC. Amino acid sequence: CSAWGDDRSSYEQYF.

The CDR3 is CASSAQGQRNQPQHF. Written as DNA, the CDR3 is TGTGCCAGCAGCGCACAGGGCCAGCGTAATCAGCCCCAGCATTTT. The gene calls are TRBV2 and TRBJ1-5, with D possibly being TRBD1 (6 bases). The V end was cut by 6 bases, the J end by 4 bases, with 16 bases between. This CDR3 has 15 amino acids. Germline CDR1 is SNHLY and CDR2 is FYNNEI.

With regard to this clonotype: A read error may be the cause here, since a much bigger clone is one base away. The chain employs TRBV20-1 and TRBJ2-3; D possibly corresponds to TRBD2 (6 bases). Germline V gene lookup returns CDR1 DFQATT and CDR2 SNEGSKA (reference sequence). This CDR3 spans 13 amino acids. Trimming took off 7 bases at V and 1 base at J, with 12 bases between the two ends. CDR3: CSVPGEGTDTQYF. CDR3 nucleotide sequence: TGCAGTGTTCCTGGGGAGGGCACAGATACGCAGTATTTT.

In this sample, this clonotype turned up a few times. The CDR3 DNA reads as TGCAGTAAAGACAGACTAGAAGGGGATGAGCAGTTCTTC. This encodes CSKDRLEGDEQFF. The chain has TRBV20-1 and TRBJ2-1, with D possibly being TRBD2 (6 bases). Germline assignment: CDR1 DFQATT and CDR2 SNEGSKA (reference sequence). The CDR3 has 13 amino acids. V lost 8 bases and J 8 bases, leaving 19 bases between the germline ends.

This clonotype occurred a few times. The rearrangement joins TRBV9 to TRBJ2-7, with 7 bases aligning to TRBD1. CDR1 and CDR2 from the germline V gene are SGDLS and YYNGEE. CDR3 length: 15 amino acids. J gave up 5 bases and V 0 bases, and 8 bases lay outside the gene matches. CDR3 in amino acids: CASSVASGTVDEQYF. The DNA for the CDR3 is TGTGCCAGCAGCGTAGCTTCCGGGACAGTTGACGAGCAGTACTTC.

This clonotype showed up many times. The chain joins TRBV5-1 to TRBJ1-5, with D unclear. CDR3 size: 13 residues. Trimming took off 2 bases at V and 7 bases at J, with 10 bases between the two ends. The germline V gene has CDR1 SGHRS and CDR2 YFSETQ. CDR3 bases: TGCGCCAGCAGCTTAGGGTCGGAGCAGCCCCAGCATTTT. This gives the protein CASSLGSEQPQHF.

The chain combines TRBV14 with TRBJ1-4; D gene ambiguous. The V end was cut by 0 bases, the J end by 8 bases, with 13 bases between. Germline loops: CDR1 SGHDN, CDR2 FVKESK. The CDR3 consists of 15 residues. CDR3 bases: TGTGCCAGCAGCCAAGATTATCGCGTGGGGGAAAAACTGTTTTTT. Protein product: CASSQDYRVGEKLFF.

The chain combines TRBV5-1 with TRBJ2-1; 9 bases match TRBD1. CDR3 size: 16 residues. After removal of 2 bases from V and 2 bases from J, the junction contained 5 bases not matched to a gene. Germline V gives CDR1 SGHRS, CDR2 YFSETQ. The CDR3: CASSFGQGTTYNEQFF. The DNA for the CDR3 is TGCGCCAGCAGCTTCGGACAGGGGACAACCTACAATGAGCAGTTCTTC.

On this clonotype: Its ends do not fully match the called genes, so a read error is possible. The CDR3 loop is CARSRGQGQDTQYF. CDR3 DNA sequence: TGTGCCAGAAGCCGAGGACAGGGCCAAGATACGCAGTATTTT. This chain uses TRBV3-1 with TRBJ2-3; 8 bases match TRBD1. This CDR3 has 14 amino acids. Germline V CDR1 and CDR2: LGHDT, YNNKEL (reference sequence).